The 15 T cell receptor beta chains given below trace back to one sample, sequenced in a study of T cell repertoires in chronic hepatitis B. Sequenced by immunoSEQ multiplex PCR; TCRdb stores in-frame clones only, minus some. The table includes approximately 1,000 clones, less than 80% detected once. The sample taken for sequencing was total CD8+ T cells from PBMCs. The origin of the receptors is a human donor with chronic hepatitis B virus infection.

The V gene is TRBV5-8, the J gene TRBJ2-3; D may be TRBD2 (5 bases). The V end lost 1 base, the J end lost 4 bases, and 16 bases lay between the germline ends. CDR1 is SGHTS, CDR2 YDEGEE, per germline. The CDR3 sequence is 16 residues long. The CDR3 nucleotides are TGTGCCAGCAGCTTGCGGGATTGGGCGCCCTCAGATACGCAGTATTTT. This translates into CASSLRDWAPSDTQYF.

The chain carries TRBV28 and TRBJ2-7; weak D call: TRBD1 (5 bases). CDR1 is MDHEN and CDR2 is SYDVKM in the germline V gene. This CDR3 contains 12 residues. The V gene lost 7 bases and the J gene lost 3 bases, with 10 bases spanning the gap. CDR3 nucleotide sequence: TGTGCCAGCACAGGGCTCGACTACGAGCAGTACTTC. It yields the protein CASTGLDYEQYF.

The CDR3 region is CASSLTGDGTEAFF. CDR3 sequence (DNA): TGTGCCAGCAGTTTAACAGGGGACGGCACTGAAGCTTTCTTT. The J gene is TRBJ1-1, the V gene TRBV28, with 7 bases identical to TRBD1. Germline V gene sequence: CDR1 MDHEN, CDR2 SYDVKM. CDR3 length: 14 residues. V shed 2 bases, J shed 4 bases, and the junction held 4 bases outside the gene matches.

This clone was recorded a few times. The chain is built from TRBV6-1 and TRBJ2-5; D remains unclear. The germline gives CDR1 MNHNS, CDR2 SASEGT. V was shortened by 4 bases and J by 3 bases, with 9 bases between the two germline ends. The CDR3 is 13 amino acids. The DNA of the CDR3 is TGTGCCAGCAGTGGCAAGGCAGAAGAGACCCAGTACTTC. It codes for CASSGKAEETQYF.

The genes are TRBV11-2 and TRBJ2-6; the D is unclear. Germline V CDR1 and CDR2: SGHAT, FQNNGV. V lost 11 bases and J lost 1, with 12 bases in between. The CDR3 spans 14 residues. Here the CDR3 DNA reads TGTGCCGGCTCCGACTGGTCTGGGGCCAACGTCCTGACTTTC. Its translation is CAGSDWSGANVLTF.

This clone showed up just a few times. The J gene is TRBJ2-1, the V gene TRBV6-1; D perhaps matches TRBD1 (6 bases). The CDR3 has 15 amino acids. V shed 6 bases and J shed 2 bases, with 14 bases lying between them. Looked up from germline, CDR1 is MNHNS and CDR2 is SASEGT. This chain's CDR3 is CASSPTGEAYNEQFF. CDR3 in DNA: TGTGCCAGCAGCCCGACAGGCGAAGCCTACAATGAGCAGTTCTTC.

The gene calls are TRBV7-6 and TRBJ2-7; possibly TRBD1 for D (5 bases). The CDR3 is 14 residues long. Germline CDR1 and CDR2: SGHVS and FNYEAQ. Trimming stripped 1 base from V and 3 bases from J, with 10 bases between. The CDR3 DNA reads as TGTGCCAGCAGCTTAGTTCCAGGGAACTACGAGCAGTACTTC. As protein: CASSLVPGNYEQYF.

The J gene is TRBJ2-1, the V gene TRBV21-1. TRBV21-1 has pseudogene status. The CDR3 runs 14 residues. The chain's CDR3 is CASSKAGSYNEQFF. The CDR3 DNA reads as TGTGCCAGCAGCAAAGCGGGCTCCTACAATGAGCAGTTCTTC.

The chain carries TRBV27 and TRBJ2-7; 9 positions agree with TRBD1. The CDR3 runs to 16 residues. V was clipped by 5 bases and J by 3 bases; unmatched bases: 11. Looked up from germline, CDR1 is MNHEY and CDR2 is SMNVEV (reference sequence). CDR3 DNA: TGTGCCAGCAGTCCTGGACCGGGACAGGGCCTCTACGAGCAGTACTTC. It specifies CASSPGPGQGLYEQYF.

This clone was seen a few times. The chain employs TRBV6-1 and TRBJ2-7; maybe TRBD2 (7 bases). The germline V gene has CDR1 MNHNS and CDR2 SASEGT. This CDR3 has 15 residues. Between the trimmed V and J ends, which lost 7 bases and 3 bases, there was a span of 19 bases. The chain's CDR3 is CASKEVGGEDYEQYF. In DNA, the CDR3 is TGTGCCAGCAAAGAAGTAGGGGGGGAGGACTACGAGCAGTACTTC.

The V call is TRBV9, the J call TRBJ2-3; 7 bases fit TRBD2. This CDR3 is 17 amino acids long. Germline lookup yields CDR1 SGDLS and CDR2 YYNGEE. Trimming cost V 0 bases and J 5 bases; bases outside gene matches: 12. CDR3 in amino acids: CASSVDASGNRGDTQYF. The CDR3 DNA is TGTGCCAGCAGCGTAGATGCTAGCGGAAACCGGGGAGATACGCAGTATTTT.

Only a few counts were recorded for this clone. V usage is TRBV9 and J usage is TRBJ2-5; 7 nucleotides agree with TRBD1. In germline, CDR1 is SGDLS, CDR2 YYNGEE. CDR3 length: 14 residues. After removal of 4 bases from V and 6 bases from J, the junction contained 9 bases not matched to a gene. CDR3 sequence (DNA): TGTGCCAGCAGCCCGCGACAGGGCCTGCAGACCCAGTACTTC. This translates into CASSPRQGLQTQYF.

The CDR3 is CASSQRLAGSYEQYF. As DNA, the CDR3 is TGCGCCAGCAGCCAGAGACTAGCGGGTTCGTACGAGCAGTACTTC. The V call is TRBV4-3, the J call TRBJ2-7, with TRBD2 matching 10 bases. Germline CDR1 reads LGHNA; CDR2 reads YSLEER. CDR3 size: 15 residues. Trimming removed 3 bases from V and 4 bases from J; junction bases left unmatched: 6.

This chain connects TRBV5-4 to TRBJ2-7; D not certain. The CDR3 consists of 13 residues. The V gene's germline CDR1 is SGHNT and CDR2 YYREEE (reference sequence). Trimming stripped 0 bases from V and 2 bases from J, with 6 bases between. CDR3 loop: CASSLGSTYEQYF. The CDR3 DNA is TGTGCCAGCAGCTTGGGATCGACCTACGAGCAGTACTTC.

The gene calls are TRBV12-5 and TRBJ2-3; 7 nucleotides agree with TRBD1. V trimming: 9 bases; J trimming: 0 bases; junction bases outside the gene matches: 9. The germline gives CDR1 LGHNT, CDR2 FRNRAP. The CDR3 has 15 residues. The CDR3 region is CARNNRQGSTDTQYF. In DNA, the CDR3 is TGTGCTAGGAACAACCGACAGGGTAGCACAGATACGCAGTATTTT.